This TCR beta chain emerged from a study of blood T cell repertoires in COVID-19. Study overall: Sites in the United States, Italy and Spain provided acute and convalescent COVID-19 samples. Nucleic acid was either cDNA or gDNA, and it came from T cells, B-cell-depleted T cells, or PBMCs.

This CDR3 is built from 14 residues. Trimming took 1 base from V and 7 from J; bases not matched to a gene: 2. The germline CDR1 and CDR2 sequences are LNHNV and YYDKDF (reference sequence). In the original processing: Amplification with reference gene primers provided the estimates of nucleated cell counts. The assay was immunoSEQ multiplex PCR, and TCRdb's table has in-frame clones only and misses some. That table supplies the V and J calls and clone size; D and trimming were determined from the DNA. The sample comprises under 45,000 clones, 88% of which are singletons, and over 8% rests with the top ten.

This receptor was taken from a human donor in a cohort sampled during active COVID-19. Sequenced material: peripheral blood. This chain uses TRBV15 with TRBJ1-4; TRBD1 aligns across 8 bases. CDR3 residues: CATSRAGGGEKLFF. In DNA form, the CDR3 reads TGTGCCACCAGCAGAGCAGGGGGCGGTGAAAAACTGTTTTTT.